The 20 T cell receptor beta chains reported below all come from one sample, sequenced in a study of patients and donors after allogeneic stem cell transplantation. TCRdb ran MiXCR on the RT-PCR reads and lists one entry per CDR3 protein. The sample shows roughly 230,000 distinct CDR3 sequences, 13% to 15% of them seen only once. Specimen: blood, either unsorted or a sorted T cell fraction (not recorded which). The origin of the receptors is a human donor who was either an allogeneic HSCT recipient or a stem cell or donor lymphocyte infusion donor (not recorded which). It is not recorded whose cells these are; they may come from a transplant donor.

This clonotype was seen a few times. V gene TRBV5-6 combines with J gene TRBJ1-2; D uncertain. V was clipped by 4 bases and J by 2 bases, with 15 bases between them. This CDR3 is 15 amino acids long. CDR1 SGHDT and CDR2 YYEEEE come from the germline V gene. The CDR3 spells CASSPGLTLNYGYTF. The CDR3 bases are TGTGCCAGCAGCCCTGGGTTGACCCTAAACTATGGCTACACCTTC.

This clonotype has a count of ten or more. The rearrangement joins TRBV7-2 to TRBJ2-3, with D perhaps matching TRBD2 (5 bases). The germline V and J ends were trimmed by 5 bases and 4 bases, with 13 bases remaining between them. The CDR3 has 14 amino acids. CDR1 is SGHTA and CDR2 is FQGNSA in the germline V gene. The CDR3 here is CASSPDLRPDTQYF. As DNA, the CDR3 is TGTGCCAGCAGCCCGGACTTGCGCCCAGATACGCAGTATTTT.

The CDR3 reads CASSRAHGTGPYEQYF. CDR3 in DNA: TGCGCCAGCAGCCGCGCCCATGGGACAGGGCCCTACGAGCAGTACTTC. V and J are TRBV5-1 and TRBJ2-7; TRBD1 aligns across 9 bases. The V gene end was trimmed by 4 bases and the J gene end by 2 bases; junction bases not matched to a gene: 10. This CDR3 region has 16 residues. Germline CDR1 reads SGHRS; CDR2 reads YFSETQ.

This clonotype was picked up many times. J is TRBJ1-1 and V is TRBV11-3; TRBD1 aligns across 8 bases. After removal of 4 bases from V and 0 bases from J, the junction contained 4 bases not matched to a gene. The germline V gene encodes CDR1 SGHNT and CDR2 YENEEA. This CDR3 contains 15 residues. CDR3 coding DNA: TGTGCCAGCAGCTCCAGGACAGGGATGAACACTGAAGCTTTCTTT. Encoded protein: CASSSRTGMNTEAFF.

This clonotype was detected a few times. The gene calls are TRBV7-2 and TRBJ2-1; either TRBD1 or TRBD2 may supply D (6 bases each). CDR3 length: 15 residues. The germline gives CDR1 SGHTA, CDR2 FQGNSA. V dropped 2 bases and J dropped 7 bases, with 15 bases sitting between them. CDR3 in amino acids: CASSLIRGRWNEQFF. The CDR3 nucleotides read TGTGCCAGCAGCTTAATTCGGGGGCGGTGGAATGAGCAGTTCTTC.

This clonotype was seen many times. CDR3 amino acids: CAWGRSAGELFF. The CDR3 nucleotides read TGTGCCTGGGGCAGATCGGCCGGGGAGCTGTTTTTT. The J gene is TRBJ2-2, the V gene TRBV30; D is ambiguous. Germline values: CDR1 GTSNPN, CDR2 SVGIG (reference sequence). V was trimmed by 5 bases and J by 6 bases, leaving 10 bases between them. This CDR3 has 12 residues.

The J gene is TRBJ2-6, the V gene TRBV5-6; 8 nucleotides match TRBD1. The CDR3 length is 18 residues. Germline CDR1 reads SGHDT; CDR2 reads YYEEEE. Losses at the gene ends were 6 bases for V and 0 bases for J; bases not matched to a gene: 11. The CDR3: CASTQPGGLASGANVLTF. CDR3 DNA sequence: TGTGCCAGCACCCAGCCAGGGGGCCTAGCCTCTGGGGCCAACGTCCTGACTTTC.

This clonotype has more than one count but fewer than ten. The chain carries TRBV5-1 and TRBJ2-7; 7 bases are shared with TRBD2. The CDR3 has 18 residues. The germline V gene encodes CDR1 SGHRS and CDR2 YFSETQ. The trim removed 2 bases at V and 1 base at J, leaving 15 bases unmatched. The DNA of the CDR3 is TGCGCCAGCAGCTTAAATATTGTGGCGGGAGTTAAGTCCTACGAGCAGTACTTC. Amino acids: CASSLNIVAGVKSYEQYF.

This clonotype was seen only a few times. In nucleotides, the CDR3 is TGCAGTGCTAGAGTATACAGGGACTCCTATGGCTACACCTTC. It encodes CSARVYRDSYGYTF. The V and J genes are TRBV20-1 and TRBJ1-2, with D perhaps matching TRBD1 (6 bases). Trimming left V 1 base short and J 4 bases short, with 13 bases between. Germline CDR1 is DFQATT and CDR2 is SNEGSKA (reference sequence). The CDR3 spans 14 residues.

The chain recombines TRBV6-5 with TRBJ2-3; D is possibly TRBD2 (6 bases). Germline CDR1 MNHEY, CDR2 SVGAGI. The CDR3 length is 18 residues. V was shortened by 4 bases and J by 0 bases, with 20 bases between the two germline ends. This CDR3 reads CASSWGDVVDDSTDTQYF. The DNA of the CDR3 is TGTGCCAGCAGTTGGGGGGATGTGGTGGATGATAGCACAGATACGCAGTATTTT.

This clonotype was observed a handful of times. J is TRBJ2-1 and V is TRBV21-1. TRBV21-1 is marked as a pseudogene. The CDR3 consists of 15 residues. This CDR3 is CASSIEVGPYNEQFF. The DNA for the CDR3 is TGTGCCAGCAGCATCGAGGTCGGTCCTTACAATGAGCAGTTCTTC.

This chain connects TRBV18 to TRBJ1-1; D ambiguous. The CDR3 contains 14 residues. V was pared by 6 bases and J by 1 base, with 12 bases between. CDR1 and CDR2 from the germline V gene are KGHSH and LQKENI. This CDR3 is CASSYRPGNTEAFF. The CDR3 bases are TGTGCCAGCTCCTATCGACCCGGGAACACTGAAGCTTTCTTT. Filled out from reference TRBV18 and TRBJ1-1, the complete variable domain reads NAGVMQNPRHLVRRRGQEARLRCSPMKGHSHVYWYRQLPEEGLKFMVYLQKENIIDESGMPKERFSAEFPKEGPSILRIQQVVRGDSAAYFCASSYRPGNTEAFFGQGTRLTVV.

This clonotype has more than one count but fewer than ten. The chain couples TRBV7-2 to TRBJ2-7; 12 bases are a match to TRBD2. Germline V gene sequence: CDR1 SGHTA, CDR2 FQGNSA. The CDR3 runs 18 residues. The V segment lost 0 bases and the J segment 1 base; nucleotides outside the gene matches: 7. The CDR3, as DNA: TGTGCCAGCAGCTTAGCCGAGCGACTAGCGGGGGCTTCCTACGAGCAGTACTTC. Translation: CASSLAERLAGASYEQYF.

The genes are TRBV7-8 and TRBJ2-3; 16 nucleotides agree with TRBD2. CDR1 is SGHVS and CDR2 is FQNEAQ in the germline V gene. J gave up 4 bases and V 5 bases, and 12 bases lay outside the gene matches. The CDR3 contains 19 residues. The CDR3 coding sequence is TGTGCCAGCAGCCCACAAGGGACTAGCGGGGGGGCCGCCCCAGATACGCAGTATTTT. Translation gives CASSPQGTSGGAAPDTQYF. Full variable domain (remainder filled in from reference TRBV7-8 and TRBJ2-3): GAGVSQSPRYKVAKRGQDVALRCDPISGHVSLFWYQQALGQGPEFLTYFQNEAQLDKSGLPSDRFFAERPEGSVSTLKIQRTQQEDSAVYLCASSPQGTSGGAAPDTQYFGPGTRLTVL.

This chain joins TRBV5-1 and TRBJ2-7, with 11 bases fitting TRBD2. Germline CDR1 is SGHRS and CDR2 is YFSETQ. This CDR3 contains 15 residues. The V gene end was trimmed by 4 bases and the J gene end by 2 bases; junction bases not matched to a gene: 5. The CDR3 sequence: CASSPIAGGTYEQYF. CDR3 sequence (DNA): TGCGCCAGCAGCCCGATAGCGGGAGGGACCTACGAGCAGTACTTC. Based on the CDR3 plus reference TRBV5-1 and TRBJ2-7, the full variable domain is KAGVTQTPRYLIKTRGQQVTLSCSPISGHRSVSWYQQTPGQGLQFLFEYFSETQRNKGNFPGRFSGRQFSNSRSEMNVSTLELGDSALYLCASSPIAGGTYEQYFGPGTRLTVT.

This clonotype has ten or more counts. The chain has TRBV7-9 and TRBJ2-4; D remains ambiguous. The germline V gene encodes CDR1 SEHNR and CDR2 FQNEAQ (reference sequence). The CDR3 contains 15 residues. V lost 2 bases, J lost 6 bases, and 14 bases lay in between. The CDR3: CASSLPPRWGNIQYF. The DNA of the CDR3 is TGTGCCAGCAGCTTACCCCCACGTTGGGGAAACATTCAGTACTTC.

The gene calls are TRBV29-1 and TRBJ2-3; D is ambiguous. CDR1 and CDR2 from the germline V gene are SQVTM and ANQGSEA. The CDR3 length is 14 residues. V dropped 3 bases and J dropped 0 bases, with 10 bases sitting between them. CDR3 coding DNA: TGCAGCGTTGAGCTTGGGGTGAGCACAGATACGCAGTATTTT. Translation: CSVELGVSTDTQYF.

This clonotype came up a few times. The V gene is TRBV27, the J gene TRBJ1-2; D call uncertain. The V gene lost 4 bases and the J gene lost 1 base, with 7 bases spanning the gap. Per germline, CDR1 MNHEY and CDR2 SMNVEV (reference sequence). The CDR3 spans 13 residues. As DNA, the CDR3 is TGTGCCAGCAGTTACGACCATAACTATGGCTACACCTTC. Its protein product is CASSYDHNYGYTF.

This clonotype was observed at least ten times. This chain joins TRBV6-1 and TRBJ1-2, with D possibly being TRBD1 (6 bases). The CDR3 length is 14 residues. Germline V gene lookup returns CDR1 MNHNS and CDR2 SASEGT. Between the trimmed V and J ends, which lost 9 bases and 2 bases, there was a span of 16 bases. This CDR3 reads CASRRTASNYGYTF. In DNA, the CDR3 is TGTGCCAGTAGGCGGACAGCCAGCAACTATGGCTACACCTTC.

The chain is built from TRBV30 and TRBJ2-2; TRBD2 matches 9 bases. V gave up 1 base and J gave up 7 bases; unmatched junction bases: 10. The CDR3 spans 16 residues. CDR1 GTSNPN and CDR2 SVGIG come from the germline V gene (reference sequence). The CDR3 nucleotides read TGTGCCTGGAGTGGAGGCGGGGGGGCGTTCGACGGGGAGCTGTTTTTT. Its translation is CAWSGGGGAFDGELFF.